The sequence of this T cell receptor beta chain was determined in a study of Graves' ophthalmopathy and Graves' hyperthyroidism (dated by TCRdb to 2017 to 2018). For the study in its entirety: Hyperthyroidism was defined as stable when no progression to ophthalmopathy occurred within 18 months of follow-up. To explore V-J signatures that separate ophthalmopathy from hyperthyroidism, a discovery set of about 98 patients was enrolled, consisting of 43 with ophthalmopathy and 57 with stable hyperthyroidism. In six hyperthyroidism patients, the T-cell repertoire of thyroid tissue was compared with the T-cell repertoire of blood. In total, approximately 130 blood samples were TCR-sequenced: 40 to 45 ophthalmopathy, over 70 hyperthyroidism and about 17 hyperthyroidism-to-ophthalmopathy patients. The independent validation cohort included approximately 19 hyperthyroidism patients plus 17 patients who later progressed from hyperthyroidism to ophthalmopathy. TCR beta repertoire signatures were used to distinguish Graves' ophthalmopathy from Graves' hyperthyroidism and to predict progression to ophthalmopathy. Following sampling, methimazole starting at 30 mg daily was administered to hyperthyroidism patients, and high-dose intravenous methylprednisolone was administered to ophthalmopathy patients. Results the study describes overall, beyond this receptor: Most of the expanded thyroid clonotypes with a frequency above 0.001 were also detected in blood, and it was suggested that the thyroid immune response may be reflected by blood repertoires. Ophthalmopathy was separated from stable hyperthyroidism by the 13-signature model with more than 85% sensitivity and around 81% specificity in cross-validation and with 80%/75% in the test set. Sample size was not statistically predetermined, and group allocation was not concealed from the investigators. In validation, the model predicted ophthalmopathy progression with about 70% sensitivity and 72% to 80% specificity; fewer than 15 predicted patients were CT-confirmed with GO in a median of roughly 6.8 months.

From the germline V gene (reference sequence), CDR1 is DFQATT and CDR2 is SNEGSKA. Compared with germline, V lacks 1 base and J lacks 2 bases; bases without a gene match: 3. The CDR3, from cysteine to phenylalanine, totals 14 residues. Kept here is only the CDR3 DNA, which spans 42 bases and is read in frame from base 1. For repertoire sequencing, the TCR beta CDR3 regions were amplified from RNA transcripts. A first-round RT-PCR used HTBI primers with the Qiagen OneStep RT-PCR kit, followed by a second-round multiplex PCR, size selection and purification. The libraries underwent paired-end sequencing with 100 bp reads on an Illumina HiSeq2000. Processing in the source paper ran as follows. SOAPnuke was used for read processing, and reads with adapters, uncalled bases, a mean Phred below 15, or no exact constant-primer or identifier match were discarded. COPE v1.2.5 was used to merge high-quality paired reads. Each unique nucleotide sequence was defined as a clonotype, and clonotypes were aligned to IMGT TRB V, D and J references with MiTCR v1.1. Only V-J combinations with frequency above 0.0001 were analysed, covering over 98% of repertoires. For each V-J combination, a TCR clonal expansion and chaos score was defined as F50 clonal expansion divided by the chaos observed in the TCRdist matrix. Welch's t-statistics and random forest were used to reduce the features to about 12 V-J combinations, which were then used as input to a naive Bayes classifier. The similarity between thyroid and blood repertoires was quantified using the Morisita-Horn index. The public sequencing data were trimmed at Q25 with fastp and processed into clonotypes with MiXCR by TCRdb, which kept only in-frame beta chains. Here each entry gathers all rows of one CDR3 protein and keeps the most common genes and DNA. In this record, the V and J calls reflect TCRdb's handling and not the investigators' own analysis. Within this sample are more than 1,000,000 distinct CDR3 sequences, with about two fifths of them counted one time only. The ten top clones hold around 10% of the sample.

This clonotype was found a few times. No cognate antigen has been identified for it. Base qualities are missing; no much larger clone stands one base away. The hyperthyroidism patients were 18 to 65 years old and newly diagnosed, with a disease duration of less than 2 months. Patients with other autoimmune diseases, uncontrolled infections, pregnancy or lactation were excluded. Clinical symptoms, serum thyroxine, TRAb, thyroid ultrasound and orbital computed tomography formed the basis of the diagnosis. Total RNA was extracted with Trizol reagent and quality-checked on an Agilent 2100 Bioanalyzer. The chain links TRBV20-1 with TRBJ2-7, with 9 bases aligning to TRBD2. Sequenced: peripheral blood or thyroid tissue (not recorded which). The sequence was collected from an adult man with Graves' hyperthyroidism. The CDR3 has the sequence CSARVAGGPYEQYF. The nucleotide sequence reads as follows: TGCAGTGCTAGAGTGGCGGGAGGGCCCTACGAGCAGTACTTC.